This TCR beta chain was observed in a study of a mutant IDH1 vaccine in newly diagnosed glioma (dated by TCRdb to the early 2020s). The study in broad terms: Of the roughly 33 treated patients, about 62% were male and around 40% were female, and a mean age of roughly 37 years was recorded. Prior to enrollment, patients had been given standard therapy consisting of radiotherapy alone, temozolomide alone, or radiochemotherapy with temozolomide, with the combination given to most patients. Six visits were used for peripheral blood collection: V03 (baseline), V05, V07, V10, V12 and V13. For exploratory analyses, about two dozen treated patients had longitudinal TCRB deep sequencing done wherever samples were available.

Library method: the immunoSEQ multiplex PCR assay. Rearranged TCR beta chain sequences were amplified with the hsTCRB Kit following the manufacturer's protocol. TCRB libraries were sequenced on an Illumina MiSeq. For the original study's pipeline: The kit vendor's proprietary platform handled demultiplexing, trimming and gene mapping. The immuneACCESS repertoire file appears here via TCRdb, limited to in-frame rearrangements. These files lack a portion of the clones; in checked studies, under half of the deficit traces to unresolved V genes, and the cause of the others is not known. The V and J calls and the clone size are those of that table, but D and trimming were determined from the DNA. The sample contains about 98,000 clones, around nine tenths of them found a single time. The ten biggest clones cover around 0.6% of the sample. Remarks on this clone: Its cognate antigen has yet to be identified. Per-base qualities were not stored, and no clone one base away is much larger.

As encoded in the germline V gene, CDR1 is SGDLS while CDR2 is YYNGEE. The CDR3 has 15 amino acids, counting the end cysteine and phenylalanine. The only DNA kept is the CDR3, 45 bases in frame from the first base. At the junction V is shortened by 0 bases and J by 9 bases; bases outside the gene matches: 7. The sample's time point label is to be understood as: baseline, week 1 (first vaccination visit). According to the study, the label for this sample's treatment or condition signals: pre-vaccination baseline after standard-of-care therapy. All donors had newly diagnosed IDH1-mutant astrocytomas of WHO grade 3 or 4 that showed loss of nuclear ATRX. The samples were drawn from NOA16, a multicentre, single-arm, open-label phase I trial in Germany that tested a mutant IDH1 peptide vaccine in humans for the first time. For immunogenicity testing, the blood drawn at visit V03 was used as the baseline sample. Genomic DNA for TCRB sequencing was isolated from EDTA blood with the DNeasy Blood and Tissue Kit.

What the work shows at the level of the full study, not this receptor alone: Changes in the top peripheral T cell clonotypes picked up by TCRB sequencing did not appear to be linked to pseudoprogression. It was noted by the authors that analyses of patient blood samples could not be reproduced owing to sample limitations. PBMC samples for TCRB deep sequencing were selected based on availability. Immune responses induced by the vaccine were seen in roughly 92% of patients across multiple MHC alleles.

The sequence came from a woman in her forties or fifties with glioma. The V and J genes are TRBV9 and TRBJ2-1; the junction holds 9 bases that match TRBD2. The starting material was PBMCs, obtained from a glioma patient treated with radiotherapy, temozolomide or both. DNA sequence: TGTGCCAGCAGCGTAGTAGGTAGCGGGAGCACTGAGCAGTTCTTC. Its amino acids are CASSVVGSGSTEQFF.